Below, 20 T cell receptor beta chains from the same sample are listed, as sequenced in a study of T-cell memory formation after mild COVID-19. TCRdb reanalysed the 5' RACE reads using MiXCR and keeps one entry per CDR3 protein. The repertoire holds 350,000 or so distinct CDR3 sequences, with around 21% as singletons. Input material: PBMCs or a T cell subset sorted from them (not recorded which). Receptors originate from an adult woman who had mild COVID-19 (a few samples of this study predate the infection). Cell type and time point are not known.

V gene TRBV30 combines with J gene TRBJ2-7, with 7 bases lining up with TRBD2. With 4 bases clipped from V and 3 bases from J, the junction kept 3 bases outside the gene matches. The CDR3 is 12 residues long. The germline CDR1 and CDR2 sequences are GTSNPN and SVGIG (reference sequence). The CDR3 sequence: CAWKSSGYEQYF. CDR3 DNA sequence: TGTGCCTGGAAGTCTAGCGGCTACGAGCAGTACTTC.

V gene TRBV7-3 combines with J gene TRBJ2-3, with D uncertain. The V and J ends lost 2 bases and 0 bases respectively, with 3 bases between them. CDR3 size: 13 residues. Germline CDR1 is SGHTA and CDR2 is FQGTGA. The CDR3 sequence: CASSLYSTDTQYF. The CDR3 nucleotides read TGTGCCAGCAGCTTATACAGCACAGATACGCAGTATTTT.

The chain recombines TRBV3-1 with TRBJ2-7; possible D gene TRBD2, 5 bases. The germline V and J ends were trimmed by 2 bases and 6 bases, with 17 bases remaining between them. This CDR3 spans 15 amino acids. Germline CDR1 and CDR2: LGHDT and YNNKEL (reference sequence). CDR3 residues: CASSQTGRGLGEQYF. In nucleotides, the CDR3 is TGTGCCAGCAGCCAAACCGGGCGAGGGTTAGGCGAGCAGTACTTC.

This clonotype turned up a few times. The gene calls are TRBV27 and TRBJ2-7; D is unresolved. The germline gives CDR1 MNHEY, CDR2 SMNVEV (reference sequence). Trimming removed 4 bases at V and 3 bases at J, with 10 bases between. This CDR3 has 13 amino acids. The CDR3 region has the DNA TGTGCCAGCAGTTATGGGTCTCGCTACGAGCAGTACTTC. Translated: CASSYGSRYEQYF.

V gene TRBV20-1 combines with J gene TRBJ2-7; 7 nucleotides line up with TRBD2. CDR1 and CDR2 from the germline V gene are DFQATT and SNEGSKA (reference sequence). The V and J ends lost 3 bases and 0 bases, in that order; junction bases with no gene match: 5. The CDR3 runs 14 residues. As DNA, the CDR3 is TGCAGTGCTAGTGAAGGACTAGTCTCCTACGAGCAGTACTTC. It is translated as CSASEGLVSYEQYF.

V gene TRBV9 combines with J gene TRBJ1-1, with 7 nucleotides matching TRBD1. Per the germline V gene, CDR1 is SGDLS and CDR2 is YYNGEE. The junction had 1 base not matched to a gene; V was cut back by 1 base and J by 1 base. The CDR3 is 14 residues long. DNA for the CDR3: TGTGCCAGCAGCGTATGGGACAGGAACACTGAAGCTTTCTTT. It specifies CASSVWDRNTEAFF.

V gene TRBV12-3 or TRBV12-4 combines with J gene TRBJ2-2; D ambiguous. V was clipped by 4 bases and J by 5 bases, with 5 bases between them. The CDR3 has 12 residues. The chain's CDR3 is CASSSRTGELFF. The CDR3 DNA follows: TGTGCCAGCAGTTCGCGAACCGGGGAGCTGTTTTTT.

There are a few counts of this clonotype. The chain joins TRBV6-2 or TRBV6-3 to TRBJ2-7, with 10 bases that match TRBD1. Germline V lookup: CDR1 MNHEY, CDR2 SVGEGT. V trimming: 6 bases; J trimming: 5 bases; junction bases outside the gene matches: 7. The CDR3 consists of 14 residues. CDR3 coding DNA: TGTGCCAGCAGCCGGAGGGACAGGGGTCACGAGCAGTACTTC. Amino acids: CASSRRDRGHEQYF.

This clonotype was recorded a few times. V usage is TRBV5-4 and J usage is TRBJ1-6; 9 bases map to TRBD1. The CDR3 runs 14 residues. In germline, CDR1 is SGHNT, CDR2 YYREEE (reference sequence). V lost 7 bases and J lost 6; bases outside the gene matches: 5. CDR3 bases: TGTGCCAGCGGGACAGGGTGGTCTAATTCACCCCTCCACTTT. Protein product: CASGTGWSNSPLHF.

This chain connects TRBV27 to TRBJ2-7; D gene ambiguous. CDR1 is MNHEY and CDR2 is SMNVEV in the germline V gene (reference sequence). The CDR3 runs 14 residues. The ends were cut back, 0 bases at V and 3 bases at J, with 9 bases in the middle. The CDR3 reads CASSLSPLYYEQYF. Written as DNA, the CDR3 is TGTGCCAGCAGTTTATCGCCCCTCTACTACGAGCAGTACTTC.

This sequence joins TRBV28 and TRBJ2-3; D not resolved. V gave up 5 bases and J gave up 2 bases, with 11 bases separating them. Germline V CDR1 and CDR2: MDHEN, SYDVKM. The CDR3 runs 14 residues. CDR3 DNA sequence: TGTGCCAGCAGTCCACGAGGAATCACAGATACGCAGTATTTT. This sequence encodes CASSPRGITDTQYF. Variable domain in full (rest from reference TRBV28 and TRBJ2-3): DVKVTQSSRYLVKRTGEKVFLECVQDMDHENMFWYRQDPGLGLRLIYFSYDVKMKEKGDIPEGYSVSREKKERFSLILESASTNQTSMYLCASSPRGITDTQYFGPGTRLTVL.

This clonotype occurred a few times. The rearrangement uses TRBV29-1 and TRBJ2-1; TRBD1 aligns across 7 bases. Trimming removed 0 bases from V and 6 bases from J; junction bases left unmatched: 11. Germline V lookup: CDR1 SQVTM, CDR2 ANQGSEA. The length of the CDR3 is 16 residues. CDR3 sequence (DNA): TGCAGCGTTGAAGATCTGACAGGGATTTCCCTCAATGAGCAGTTCTTC. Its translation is CSVEDLTGISLNEQFF.

CDR3 protein: CASTPGGFQPQHF. As DNA, the CDR3 is TGTGCCAGCACTCCGGGAGGTTTTCAGCCCCAGCATTTT. The rearrangement uses TRBV6-2 or TRBV6-3 and TRBJ1-5; D remains unclear. Looked up from germline, CDR1 is MNHEY and CDR2 is SVGEGT. The V end was cut by 7 bases, the J end by 6 bases, with 13 bases between. CDR3 length: 13 amino acids.

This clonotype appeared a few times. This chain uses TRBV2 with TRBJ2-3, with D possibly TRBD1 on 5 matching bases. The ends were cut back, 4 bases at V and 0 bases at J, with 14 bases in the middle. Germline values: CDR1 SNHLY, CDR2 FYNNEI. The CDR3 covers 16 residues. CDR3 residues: CASSVVRDPSTDTQYF. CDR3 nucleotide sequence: TGTGCCAGCAGTGTAGTCAGGGATCCTAGCACAGATACGCAGTATTTT.

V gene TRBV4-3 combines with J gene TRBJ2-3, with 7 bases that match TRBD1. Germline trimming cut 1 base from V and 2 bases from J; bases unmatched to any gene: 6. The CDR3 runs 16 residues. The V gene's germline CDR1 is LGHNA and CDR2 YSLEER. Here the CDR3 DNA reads TGCGCCAGCAGCCAAGCGACAGGGTGGTCCACAGATACGCAGTATTTT. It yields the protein CASSQATGWSTDTQYF.

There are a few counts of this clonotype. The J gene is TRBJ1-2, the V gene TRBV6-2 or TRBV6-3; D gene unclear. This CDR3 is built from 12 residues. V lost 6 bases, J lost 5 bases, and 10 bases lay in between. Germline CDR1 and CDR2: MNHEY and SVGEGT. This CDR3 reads CASSSAVYGYTF. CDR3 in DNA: TGTGCCAGCAGCTCGGCCGTTTATGGCTACACCTTC.

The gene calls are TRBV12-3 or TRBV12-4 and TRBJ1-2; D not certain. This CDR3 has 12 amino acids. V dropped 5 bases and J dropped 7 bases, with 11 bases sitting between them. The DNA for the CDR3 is TGTGCCAGCAGTCTCGAGTCTTTTGGCTACACCTTC. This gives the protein CASSLESFGYTF.

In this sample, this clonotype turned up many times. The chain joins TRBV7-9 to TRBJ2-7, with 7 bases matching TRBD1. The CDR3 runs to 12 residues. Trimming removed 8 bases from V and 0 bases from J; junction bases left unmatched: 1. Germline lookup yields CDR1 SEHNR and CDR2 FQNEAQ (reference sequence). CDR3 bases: TGTGCCAGCCGGGACAGCTCCTACGAGCAGTACTTC. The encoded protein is CASRDSSYEQYF.

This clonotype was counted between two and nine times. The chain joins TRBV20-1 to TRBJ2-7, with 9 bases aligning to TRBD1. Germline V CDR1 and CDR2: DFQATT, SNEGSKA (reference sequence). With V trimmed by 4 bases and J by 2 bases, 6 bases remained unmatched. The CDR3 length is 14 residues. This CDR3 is CSATGQGLPYEQYF. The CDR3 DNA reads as TGCAGTGCTACAGGACAGGGGCTCCCCTACGAGCAGTACTTC.

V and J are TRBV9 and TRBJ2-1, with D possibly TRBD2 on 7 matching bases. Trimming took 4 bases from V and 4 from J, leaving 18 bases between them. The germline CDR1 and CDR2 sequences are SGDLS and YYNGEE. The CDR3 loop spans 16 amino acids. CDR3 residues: CASSPFRGASYNEQFF. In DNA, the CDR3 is TGTGCCAGCAGCCCCTTCCGGGGGGCCTCGTACAATGAGCAGTTCTTC.